This record looks at one T cell receptor beta chain sequence and its context. Sequenced by immunoSEQ multiplex PCR; TCRdb stores in-frame clones only, minus some. The table records roughly 50,000 clones, 87% of them present only once. The data were obtained in a study of blood T cell repertoires in COVID-19. CDR1 and CDR2 from the germline V gene are SGDLS and YYNGEE. The CDR3 is 15 residues long. Trimming stripped 4 bases from V and 0 bases from J, with 13 bases between. The chain employs TRBV9 and TRBJ1-1, with no clear D. Material: peripheral blood. The source of this sequence is a human donor with active COVID-19. The donor label of this sample is uncertain. The CDR3 DNA reads TGTGCCAGCAGCCCCCCAGGCAGCTTGAACACTGAAGCTTTCTTT. It codes for CASSPPGSLNTEAFF.